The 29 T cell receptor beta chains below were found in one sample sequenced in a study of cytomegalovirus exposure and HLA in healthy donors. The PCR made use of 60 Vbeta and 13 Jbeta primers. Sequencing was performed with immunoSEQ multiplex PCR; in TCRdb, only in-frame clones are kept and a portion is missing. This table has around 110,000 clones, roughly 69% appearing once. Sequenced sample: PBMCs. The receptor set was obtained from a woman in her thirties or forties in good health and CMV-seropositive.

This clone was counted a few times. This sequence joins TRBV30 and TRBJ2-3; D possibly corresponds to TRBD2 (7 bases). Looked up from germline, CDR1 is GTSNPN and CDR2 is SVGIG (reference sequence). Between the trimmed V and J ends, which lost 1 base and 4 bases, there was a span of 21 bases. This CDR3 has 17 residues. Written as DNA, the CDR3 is TGTGCCTGGAGTGAGGGGGGGAACTACATAGAAGCAGATACGCAGTATTTT. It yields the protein CAWSEGGNYIEADTQYF.

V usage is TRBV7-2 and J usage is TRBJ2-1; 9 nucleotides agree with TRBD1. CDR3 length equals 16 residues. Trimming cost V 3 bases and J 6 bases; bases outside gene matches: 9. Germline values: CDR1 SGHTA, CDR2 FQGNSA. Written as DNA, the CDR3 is TGTGCCAGCAGCTTTGGGGGACAGGGACGATTCAATGAGCAGTTCTTC. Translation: CASSFGGQGRFNEQFF.

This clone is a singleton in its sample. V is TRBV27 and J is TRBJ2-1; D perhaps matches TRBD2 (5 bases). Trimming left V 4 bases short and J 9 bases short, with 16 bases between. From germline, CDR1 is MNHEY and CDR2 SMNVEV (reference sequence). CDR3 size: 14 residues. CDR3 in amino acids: CASSSSGNIFEQFF. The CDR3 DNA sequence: TGTGCCAGCAGTTCGTCCGGGAACATTTTTGAGCAGTTCTTC.

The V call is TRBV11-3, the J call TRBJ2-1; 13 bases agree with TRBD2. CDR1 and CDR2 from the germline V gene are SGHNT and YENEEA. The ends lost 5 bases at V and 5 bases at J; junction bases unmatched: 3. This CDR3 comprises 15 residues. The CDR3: CASSRGTSGNNEQFF. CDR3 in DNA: TGTGCCAGCAGCCGGGGGACTAGCGGGAACAATGAGCAGTTCTTC.

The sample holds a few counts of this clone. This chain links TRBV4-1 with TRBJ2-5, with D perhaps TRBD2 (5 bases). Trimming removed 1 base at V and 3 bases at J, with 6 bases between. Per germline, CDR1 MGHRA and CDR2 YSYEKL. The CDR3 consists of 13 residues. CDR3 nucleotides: TGCGCCAGCAGCCAAGCTAGCAAAGAGACCCAGTACTTC. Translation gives CASSQASKETQYF.

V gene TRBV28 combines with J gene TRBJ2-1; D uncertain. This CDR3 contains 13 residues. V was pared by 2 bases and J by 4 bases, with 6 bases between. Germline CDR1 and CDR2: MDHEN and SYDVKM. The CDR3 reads CASSLARYNEQFF. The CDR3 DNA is TGTGCCAGCAGTTTAGCTAGATACAATGAGCAGTTCTTC.

This CDR3 is CASCTSIRDSGEQYF. Here the CDR3 DNA reads TGCGCCAGCTGCACCTCGATTCGCGATTCGGGCGAGCAGTACTTC. V gene TRBV5-1 combines with J gene TRBJ2-7; no clear D. Germline lookup yields CDR1 SGHRS and CDR2 YFSETQ. This CDR3 is built from 15 residues. Trimming took off 7 bases at V and 6 bases at J, with 23 bases between the two ends.

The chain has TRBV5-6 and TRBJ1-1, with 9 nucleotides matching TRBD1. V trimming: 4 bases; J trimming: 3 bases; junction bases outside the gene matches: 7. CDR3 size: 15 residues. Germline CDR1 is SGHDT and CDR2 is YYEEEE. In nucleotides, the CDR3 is TGTGCCAGCAGCCCAAAGTGGACAGGGGACACTGAAGCTTTCTTT. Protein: CASSPKWTGDTEAFF.

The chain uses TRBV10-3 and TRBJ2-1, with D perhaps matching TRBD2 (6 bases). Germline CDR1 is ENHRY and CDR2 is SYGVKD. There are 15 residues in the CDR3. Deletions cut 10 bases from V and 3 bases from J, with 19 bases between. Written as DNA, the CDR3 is TGTGCCACCCCCTGGGACCGGAGGGTCTACAATGAGCAGTTCTTC. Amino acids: CATPWDRRVYNEQFF.

Here the CDR3 DNA reads TGTGCCAGCAGCCAAGATGGGACAGGGTTGGACGAAGCTTTCTTT. Encoded protein: CASSQDGTGLDEAFF. The gene calls are TRBV4-2 and TRBJ1-1, with 9 bases that match TRBD1. Germline CDR1 LGHNA, CDR2 YNFKEQ. Trimming took 0 bases from V and 8 from J; bases not matched to a gene: 7. The CDR3 is made up of 15 amino acids.

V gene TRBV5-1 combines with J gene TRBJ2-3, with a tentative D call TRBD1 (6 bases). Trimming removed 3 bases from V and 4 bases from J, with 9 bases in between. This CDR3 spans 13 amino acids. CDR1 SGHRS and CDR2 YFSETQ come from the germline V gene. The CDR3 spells CASSYRVADTQYF. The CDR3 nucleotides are TGCGCCAGCAGCTACAGGGTCGCAGATACGCAGTATTTT.

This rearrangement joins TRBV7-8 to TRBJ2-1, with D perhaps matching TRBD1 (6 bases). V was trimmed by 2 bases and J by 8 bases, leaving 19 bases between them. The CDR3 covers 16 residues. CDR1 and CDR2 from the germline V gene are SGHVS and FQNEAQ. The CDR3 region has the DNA TGTGCCAGCAGCTTATTTGCTGGGGGCCTTAGGGATGAGCAGTTCTTC. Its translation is CASSLFAGGLRDEQFF.

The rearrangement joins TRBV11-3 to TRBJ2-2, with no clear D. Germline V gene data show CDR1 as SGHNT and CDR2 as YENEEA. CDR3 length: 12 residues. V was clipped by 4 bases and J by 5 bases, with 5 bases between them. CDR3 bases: TGTGCCAGCAGCTACTGGACCGGGGAGCTGTTTTTT. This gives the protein CASSYWTGELFF.

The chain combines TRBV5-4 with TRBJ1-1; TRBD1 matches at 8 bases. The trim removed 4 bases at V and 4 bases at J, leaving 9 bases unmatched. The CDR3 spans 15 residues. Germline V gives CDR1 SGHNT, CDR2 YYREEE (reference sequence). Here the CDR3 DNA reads TGTGCCAGCAGCCCGAGGACAGGGATGACCACTGAAGCTTTCTTT. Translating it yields CASSPRTGMTTEAFF.

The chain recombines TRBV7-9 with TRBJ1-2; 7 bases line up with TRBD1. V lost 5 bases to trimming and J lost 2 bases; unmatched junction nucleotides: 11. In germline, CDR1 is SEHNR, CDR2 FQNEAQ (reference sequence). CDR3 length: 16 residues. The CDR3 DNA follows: TGTGCCAGCAGCCCACAGACAGGGTGGAGGAACTATGGCTACACCTTC. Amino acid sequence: CASSPQTGWRNYGYTF.

The CDR3 DNA reads TGTGCCTGGGTCCCTATTGGACAGCCTGAAAAACTGTTTTTT. Residues: CAWVPIGQPEKLFF. The chain has TRBV30 and TRBJ1-4; possible D gene TRBD1, 6 bases. Trimming took 5 bases from V and 7 from J, leaving 17 bases between them. The germline gives CDR1 GTSNPN, CDR2 SVGIG (reference sequence). There are 14 residues in the CDR3.

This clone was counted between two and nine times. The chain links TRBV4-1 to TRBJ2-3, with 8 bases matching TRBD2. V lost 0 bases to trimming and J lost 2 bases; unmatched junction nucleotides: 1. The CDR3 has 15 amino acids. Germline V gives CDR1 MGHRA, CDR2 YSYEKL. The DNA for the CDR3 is TGCGCCAGCAGCCAAGAGCGGGGGGACACAGATACGCAGTATTTT. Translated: CASSQERGDTDTQYF.

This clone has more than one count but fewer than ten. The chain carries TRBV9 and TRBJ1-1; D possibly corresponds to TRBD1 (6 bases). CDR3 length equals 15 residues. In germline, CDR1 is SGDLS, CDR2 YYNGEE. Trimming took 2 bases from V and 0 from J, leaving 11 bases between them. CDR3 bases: TGTGCCAGCAGCGTCGCAGGGGTCATGAACACTGAAGCTTTCTTT. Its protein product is CASSVAGVMNTEAFF. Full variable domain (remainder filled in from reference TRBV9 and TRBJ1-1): DSGVTQTPKHLITATGQRVTLRCSPRSGDLSVYWYQQSLDQGLQFLIQYYNGEERAKGNILERFSAQQFPDLHSELNLSSLELGDSALYFCASSVAGVMNTEAFFGQGTRLTVV.

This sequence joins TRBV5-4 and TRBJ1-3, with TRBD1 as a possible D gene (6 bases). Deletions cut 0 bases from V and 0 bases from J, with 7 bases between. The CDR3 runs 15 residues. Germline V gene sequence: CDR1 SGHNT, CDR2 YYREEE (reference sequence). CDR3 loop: CASSLDRDSGNTIYF. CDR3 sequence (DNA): TGTGCCAGCAGCTTGGACAGGGACTCTGGAAACACCATATATTTT.

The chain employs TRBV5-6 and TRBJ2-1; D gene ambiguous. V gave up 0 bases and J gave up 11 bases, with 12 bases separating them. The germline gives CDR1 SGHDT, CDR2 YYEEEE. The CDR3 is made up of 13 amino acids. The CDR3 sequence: CASSLGLSTQQFF. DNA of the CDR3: TGTGCCAGCAGCTTGGGTCTTTCGACACAGCAGTTCTTC.

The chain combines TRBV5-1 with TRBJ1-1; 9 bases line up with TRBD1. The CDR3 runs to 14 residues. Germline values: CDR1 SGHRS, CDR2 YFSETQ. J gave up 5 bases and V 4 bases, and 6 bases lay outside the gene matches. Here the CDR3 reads CASSRGQGQTEAFF. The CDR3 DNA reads TGCGCCAGCAGCCGGGGACAGGGTCAGACTGAAGCTTTCTTT. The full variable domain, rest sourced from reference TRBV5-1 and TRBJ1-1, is KAGVTQTPRYLIKTRGQQVTLSCSPISGHRSVSWYQQTPGQGLQFLFEYFSETQRNKGNFPGRFSGRQFSNSRSEMNVSTLELGDSALYLCASSRGQGQTEAFFGQGTRLTVV.

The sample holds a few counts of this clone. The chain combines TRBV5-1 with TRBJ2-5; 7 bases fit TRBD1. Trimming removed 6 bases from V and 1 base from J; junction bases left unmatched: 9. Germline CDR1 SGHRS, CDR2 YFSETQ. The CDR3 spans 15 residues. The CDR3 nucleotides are TGCGCCAGCACCGTGGGACAGCCTATCCAAGAGACCCAGTACTTC. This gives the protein CASTVGQPIQETQYF.

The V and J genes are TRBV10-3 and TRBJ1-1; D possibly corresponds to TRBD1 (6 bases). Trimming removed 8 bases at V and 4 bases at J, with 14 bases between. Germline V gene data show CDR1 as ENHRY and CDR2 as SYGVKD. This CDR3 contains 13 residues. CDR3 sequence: CAISITGSTEAFF. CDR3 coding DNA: TGTGCCATCTCCATTACAGGGAGCACTGAAGCTTTCTTT.

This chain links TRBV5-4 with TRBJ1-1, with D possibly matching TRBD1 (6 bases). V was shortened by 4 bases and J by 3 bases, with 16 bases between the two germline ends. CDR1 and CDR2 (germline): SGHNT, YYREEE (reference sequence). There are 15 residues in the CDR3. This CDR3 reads CASSTWTATYTEAFF. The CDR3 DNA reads TGTGCCAGCAGCACTTGGACAGCCACTTACACTGAAGCTTTCTTT.

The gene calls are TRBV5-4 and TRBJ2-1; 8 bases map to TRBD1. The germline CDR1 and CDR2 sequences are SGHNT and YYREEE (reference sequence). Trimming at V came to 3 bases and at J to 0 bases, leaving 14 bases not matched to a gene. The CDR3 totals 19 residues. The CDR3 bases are TGTGCCAGCAGCTCTCGGACAGGGTCGGCGTTAAGCTCCTACAATGAGCAGTTCTTC. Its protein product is CASSSRTGSALSSYNEQFF.

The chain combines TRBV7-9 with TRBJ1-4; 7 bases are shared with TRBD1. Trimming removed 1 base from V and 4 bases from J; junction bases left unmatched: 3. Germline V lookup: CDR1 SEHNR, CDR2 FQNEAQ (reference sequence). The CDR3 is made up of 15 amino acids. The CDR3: CASSLGQGDNEKLFF. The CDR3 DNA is TGTGCCAGCAGCTTAGGACAGGGAGATAATGAAAAACTGTTTTTT. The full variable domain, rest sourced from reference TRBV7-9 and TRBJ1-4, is DTGVSQNPRHKITKRGQNVTFRCDPISEHNRLYWYRQTLGQGPEFLTYFQNEAQLEKSRLLSDRFSAERPKGSFSTLEIQRTEQGDSAMYLCASSLGQGDNEKLFFGSGTQLSVL.

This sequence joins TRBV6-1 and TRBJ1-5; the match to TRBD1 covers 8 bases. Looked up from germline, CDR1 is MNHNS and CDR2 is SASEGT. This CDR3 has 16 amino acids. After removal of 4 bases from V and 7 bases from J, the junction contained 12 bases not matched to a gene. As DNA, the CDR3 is TGTGCCAGCAGTGGAGGACAGGGAAGGGTTAGGCAGCCCCAGCATTTT. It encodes CASSGGQGRVRQPQHF.

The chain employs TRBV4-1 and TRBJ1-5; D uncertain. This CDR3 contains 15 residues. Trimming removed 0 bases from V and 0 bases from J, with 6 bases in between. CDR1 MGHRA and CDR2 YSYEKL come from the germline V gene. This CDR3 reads CASSQDDSSNQPQHF. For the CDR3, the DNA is TGCGCCAGCAGCCAAGATGATAGTAGCAATCAGCCCCAGCATTTT.

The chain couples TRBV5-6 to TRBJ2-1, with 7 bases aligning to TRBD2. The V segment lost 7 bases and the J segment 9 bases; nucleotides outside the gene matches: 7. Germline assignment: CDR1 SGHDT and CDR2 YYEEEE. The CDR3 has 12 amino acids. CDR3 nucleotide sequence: TGTGCCAGCGGGGCGGGAGTGGGTGAGCAGTTCTTC. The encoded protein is CASGAGVGEQFF.